A single sample is the source of the 12 T cell receptor beta chains below, sequenced in a study of blood T cell repertoires in COVID-19. This table comes from immunoSEQ multiplex PCR, and its TCRdb copy is limited to in-frame clones, with some not included. The data hold over 30,000 clones, with roughly nine tenths observed a single time. The sequenced sample consisted of peripheral blood. The receptors were sampled from a woman aged 80 or older with active or convalescent COVID-19.

The chain joins TRBV10-2 to TRBJ1-2, with 7 nucleotides matching TRBD1. The CDR3 has 14 residues. V gave up 3 bases and J gave up 4 bases; unmatched junction bases: 5. CDR1 WSHSY and CDR2 SAAADI come from the germline V gene. The CDR3: CASSEGGPGYGYTF. The CDR3 DNA reads as TGCGCCAGCAGTGAAGGGGGCCCGGGCTATGGCTACACCTTC.

The V call is TRBV6-5, the J call TRBJ1-2; TRBD1 is a possible D gene (6 bases). This CDR3 is built from 13 residues. Looked up from germline, CDR1 is MNHEY and CDR2 is SVGAGI. The V gene lost 8 bases and the J gene lost 3 bases, with 13 bases spanning the gap. The CDR3 nucleotides read TGTGCCAGCCCCGGGACATCGGACTATGGCTACACCTTC. This translates into CASPGTSDYGYTF.

The rearrangement uses TRBV28 and TRBJ1-6; D is perhaps TRBD1 (6 bases). Between the trimmed V and J ends, which lost 6 bases and 0 bases, there was a span of 12 bases. The CDR3 has 16 amino acids. CDR1 and CDR2 (germline): MDHEN, SYDVKM. The CDR3 sequence is CASRENRVSYNSPLHF. In DNA form, the CDR3 reads TGTGCCAGCAGAGAAAACAGGGTCTCCTATAATTCACCCCTCCACTTT.

This chain joins TRBV7-9 and TRBJ2-7, with D maybe TRBD1 (6 bases). The germline V gene has CDR1 SEHNR and CDR2 FQNEAQ (reference sequence). The CDR3 is 14 residues long. Trimming removed 4 bases from V and 0 bases from J, with 10 bases in between. The CDR3 nucleotides are TGTGCCAGCAGCTCCACAGGGTACTCCTACGAGCAGTACTTC. It translates to CASSSTGYSYEQYF.

The genes are TRBV18 and TRBJ2-7; 10 bases are shared with TRBD1. CDR3 size: 14 residues. The V gene end was trimmed by 4 bases and the J gene end by 2 bases; junction bases not matched to a gene: 2. The germline V gene encodes CDR1 KGHSH and CDR2 LQKENI. The CDR3 reads CASSHGQGAYEQYF. CDR3 bases: TGTGCCAGCTCACACGGACAGGGGGCCTACGAGCAGTACTTC.

J is TRBJ1-5 and V is TRBV30; perhaps TRBD1 as D (5 bases). The germline V gene has CDR1 GTSNPN and CDR2 SVGIG (reference sequence). The CDR3 runs to 15 residues. The V end was cut by 3 bases, the J end by 1 base, with 13 bases between. CDR3 coding DNA: TGTGCCTGGAGCCACGGGCAGGGAAGCAATCAGCCCCAGCATTTT. The encoded protein is CAWSHGQGSNQPQHF.

The chain combines TRBV5-1 with TRBJ2-3; 10 nucleotides match TRBD2. V was clipped by 0 bases and J by 5 bases; unmatched bases: 3. Germline V gene lookup returns CDR1 SGHRS and CDR2 YFSETQ. There are 15 residues in the CDR3. The CDR3 sequence is CASSLAAGGRDTQYF. For the CDR3, the DNA is TGCGCCAGCAGCTTGGCAGCGGGGGGGAGAGATACGCAGTATTTT.

This chain uses TRBV24-1 with TRBJ2-5; TRBD2 matches at 8 bases. The CDR3 runs 15 residues. The J segment lost 5 bases and the V segment lost 3 bases, leaving 7 bases of the junction unmatched. CDR1 and CDR2 from the germline V gene are KGHDR and SFDVKD. Here the CDR3 reads CATSDHIAGRETQYF. In nucleotides, the CDR3 is TGTGCCACCAGTGATCACATAGCGGGGCGGGAGACCCAGTACTTC.

J is TRBJ1-2 and V is TRBV6-5; 9 nucleotides align to TRBD1. The V gene's germline CDR1 is MNHEY and CDR2 SVGAGI. Trimming at V came to 5 bases and at J to 10 bases, leaving 11 bases not matched to a gene. The CDR3 spans 14 residues. CDR3 bases: TGTGCCAGCAGTCCATACAGGGGGCGCGTTCTCTACACCTTC. Translated: CASSPYRGRVLYTF.

The J gene is TRBJ2-7, the V gene TRBV30; the match to TRBD2 covers 11 bases. CDR1 is GTSNPN, CDR2 SVGIG, per germline (reference sequence). V lost 3 bases, J lost 3 bases, and 1 base stayed unmatched. This CDR3 is built from 13 residues. CDR3: CAWRLAGGYEQYF. The DNA for the CDR3 is TGTGCCTGGAGGCTAGCGGGGGGCTACGAGCAGTACTTC. The full variable domain, rest sourced from reference TRBV30 and TRBJ2-7, is SQTIHQWPATLVQPVGSPLSLECTVEGTSNPNLYWYRQAAGRGLQLLFYSVGIGQISSEVPQNLSASRPQDRQFILSSKKLLLSDSGFYLCAWRLAGGYEQYFGPGTRLTVT.

J is TRBJ1-2 and V is TRBV18, with TRBD1 identical over 9 bases. CDR1 KGHSH and CDR2 LQKENI come from the germline V gene. V dropped 3 bases and J dropped 4; count of bases not matched to a gene: 9. This CDR3 is built from 16 residues. The CDR3 region is CASSPNSQGASYGYTF. CDR3 DNA sequence: TGTGCCAGCTCACCGAATTCACAGGGGGCGAGCTATGGCTACACCTTC.

The chain is built from TRBV18 and TRBJ2-2; TRBD1 aligns across 9 bases. Germline CDR1 and CDR2: KGHSH and LQKENI. The J segment lost 5 bases and the V segment lost 1 base, leaving 2 bases of the junction unmatched. The CDR3 totals 15 residues. DNA for the CDR3: TGTGCCAGCTCACCACACGGGACAGGGACCGGGGAGCTGTTTTTT. This gives the protein CASSPHGTGTGELFF.